Described below is a single TCR beta chain sequence and its context. Some clones are missing from TCRdb's copy, which holds only in-frame ones; the method was immunoSEQ multiplex PCR. The data contain some 160,000 clones, roughly 90% of them seen just once; the ten biggest clones take up 0.68%. The data belong to a study of control samples from healthy donors and cancer patients. Trimming pared 0 bases from V and 9 bases from J, leaving 19 bases between. Germline V gives CDR1 SGHTA, CDR2 FQGTGA. The CDR3 loop spans 16 amino acids. The receptor's source is a woman in her 30s in good health. The genes are TRBV7-3 and TRBJ2-3; possible D gene TRBD2, 5 bases. The sequenced material came from blood. CDR3 DNA sequence: TGTGCCAGCAGCTTAACTGGCGGTAGCGACCACAAGACGCAGTATTTT. Its protein product is CASSLTGGSDHKTQYF.